The rows below give T cell receptor beta chains drawn from one sample of a study of shared clonotypes between healthy human individuals. TCRdb keeps only in-frame clones here, not all; method: immunoSEQ multiplex PCR. The data show 500,000 to 700,000 clones, with 95% seen just once and approximately 0.11% held by the top ten. Sequencing input: naive CD8+ T cells sorted from blood. These receptors all stem from a woman in her 30s in good health. Both conserved end residues are part of each CDR3. D genes are given only for firm matches. Some rows have no size entry. The others give once, few or many, or a class for an expanded clone.

cdr3_nt cdr3_aa v_call clone_size d_call j_call
TGCGCCAGCAGTGCACTAGCGGGAGGGCCCCCCGGGGAGCTGTTTTTT CASSALAGGPPGELFF TRBV10-1 NA TRBD2 TRBJ2-2
TGTGCCAGCAGCCTGGGCGGGCTCGGAGGCATTCAGTACTTC CASSLGGLGGIQYF TRBV7-3 NA NA TRBJ2-4
TGTGCCAGCAGCTTAGTTGGTCGGGGGGCTCTATTTGGCTACACCTTC CASSLVGRGALFGYTF TRBV7-9 NA NA TRBJ1-2
TGTGCCAGCTCACCAGGCGTGAACACCGGGGAGCTGTTTTTT CASSPGVNTGELFF TRBV18 NA NA TRBJ2-2
TGTGCCAGCTCACCTTTAGGGGGAGAGCCCCAGCATTTT CASSPLGGEPQHF TRBV18 NA NA TRBJ1-5
TGTGCCACCAGCAGAGATTGGGGCAGGGGGAATGAGCAGTTCTTC CATSRDWGRGNEQFF TRBV15 once TRBD1 TRBJ2-1
TGTGCCAGCAGTCGTTCTAGCGGGAGTATCTACGAGCAGTACTTC CASSRSSGSIYEQYF TRBV2 NA TRBD2 TRBJ2-7
TGTGCCAGCAGCTTCCAATTCGGCGGGAGTCTATACGAGCAGTACTTC CASSFQFGGSLYEQYF TRBV5-6 NA TRBD2 TRBJ2-7
TGTGCCAGCAGTTCAATCCTGGGGGACTATGGCTACACCTTC CASSSILGDYGYTF TRBV28 NA NA TRBJ1-2
TGTGCCAGCAGCTTCGGGACAGAGGCCTACGAGCAGTACTTC CASSFGTEAYEQYF TRBV11-2 NA TRBD1 TRBJ2-7
TGTGCCAGCAGTTACTCTACGGGGGCTGGAGATACGCAGTATTTT CASSYSTGAGDTQYF TRBV6-5 NA NA TRBJ2-3